Listed below are T cell receptor beta chains from one sample, sequenced in a study of shared clonotypes between healthy human individuals. Profiled with immunoSEQ multiplex PCR; TCRdb holds only in-frame clones, not every one. There are nearly 1 million clones in the sample; around 80% occur only once, and approximately 1.5% lies in the top ten. Sequenced material: memory CD4+ T cells sorted from blood. Receptor source: a man younger than 35 in good health. Both conserved end residues are part of each CDR3. A D gene is named only where the DNA matches it firmly.

v_call	d_call	j_call	cdr3_nt	cdr3_aa
TRBV9	NA	TRBJ2-7	TGTGCCAGCACCCGGACAGAGCGAGTCTACGAGCAGTACTTC	CASTRTERVYEQYF
TRBV27	TRBD1	TRBJ1-1	TGTGCCAGCAGTCCTATCCAGGGGGCGCGGAACACTGAAGCTTTCTTT	CASSPIQGARNTEAFF
TRBV2	NA	TRBJ2-3	TGTGCCAGCAGTCCCGGGTGGGGGCTACCAGATACGCAGTATTTT	CASSPGWGLPDTQYF
TRBV5-1	TRBD2	TRBJ2-1	TGCGCCAGCAGCATTGTAGCGGGGGGGCACTATGAGCAGTTCTTC	CASSIVAGGHYEQFF
TRBV30	NA	TRBJ1-6	TGTGCCTGGAGTGTAAACGGGTATAATTCACCCCTCCACTTT	CAWSVNGYNSPLHF
TRBV7-3	NA	TRBJ1-6	TGTGCCAGCAGCTTAGGGGGGTTCGGCTCACCCCTCCACTTT	CASSLGGFGSPLHF
TRBV21-1	NA	TRBJ1-1	TGTGCCAGCAGCAAAGGGTACGACAGCATGAACACTGAAGCTTTCTTT	CASSKGYDSMNTEAFF
TRBV4-3	NA	TRBJ2-7	TGCGCCAGCAGCCAAGTACAGGGATACGAGCAGTACTTC	CASSQVQGYEQYF
TRBV5-6	NA	TRBJ2-4	TGTGCCAGCAGCCTAGCCGGGAGCAAAAACATTCAGTACTTC	CASSLAGSKNIQYF
TRBV5-6	TRBD1	TRBJ2-7	TGTGCCAGCAGCTTCGACCCGGGACAGGGGCGCCCGGTCTCCTACGAGCAGTACTTC	CASSFDPGQGRPVSYEQYF
TRBV6-4	NA	TRBJ1-3	TGTGCCAGCAGAGAACCCACTGGAAACACCATATATTTT	CASREPTGNTIYF
TRBV7-2	TRBD1	TRBJ1-2	TGTGCCAGCAGCCCTAGACAGGGGGCGGGATATGGCTACACCTTC	CASSPRQGAGYGYTF
TRBV6-6	NA	TRBJ1-2	TGTGCCAGCAGTTACAGGGAAGGCTACACCTTC	CASSYREGYTF
TRBV5-4	NA	TRBJ1-2	TGTGCCAGCAGCCCAGACGGATTCTATGGCTACACCTTC	CASSPDGFYGYTF
TRBV4-3	TRBD1	TRBJ1-3	TGCGCCAGCAGCCACGCTACAGGGGGAAGTGGAAACACCATATATTTT	CASSHATGGSGNTIYF